The sample holds one count of the clone carrying this T cell receptor beta chain. Its target is not known. This sample was included in a study of cytomegalovirus exposure and HLA in healthy donors. Study summary: Early release data held some 79 million unique TCRs from HLA-typed donors. Overall study findings and caveats: Productive rates of about 87% or about 30% were seen for most TCR beta V segments in an earlier analysis.

The CDR3 has 16 amino acids. Germline V gene data show CDR1 as SGHRS and CDR2 as YFSETQ. Between the trimmed V and J ends, which lost 0 bases and 2 bases, there was a span of 12 bases. In the PCR, 60 Vbeta and 13 Jbeta primers were used. The method was immunoSEQ multiplex PCR; TCRdb's version includes in-frame clones alone and lacks a portion of them. This table holds approximately 150,000 clones, 84% found once. The chain has TRBV5-1 and TRBJ2-1; D might be TRBD1 (6 bases). The sequence was obtained from a girl between 10 and 17 years old in good health and CMV-seropositive. Sequencing input: PBMCs. In DNA form, the CDR3 reads TGCGCCAGCAGCTTGGCCCGGACAGACCCCTACAATGAGCAGTTCTTC. Its translation: CASSLARTDPYNEQFF.